The rows below give T cell receptor beta chains drawn from one sample of a study of blood T cell repertoires in COVID-19. Sequenced by immunoSEQ multiplex PCR; TCRdb stores in-frame clones only, minus some. The table records 200,000 to 300,000 clones, around nine tenths of them present only once. The material sequenced was peripheral blood. Receptor source: a man between 35 and 55 years old who had recovered from COVID-19. Each CDR3 is given with its conserved first and last residue. A D gene is named only where the DNA matches it firmly. The size field is filled for only some rows; it gives once, few, many or a size class.

TRBV6-5	TRBJ1-1	.	.	TGTGCCAGCAGTTACTCGAAATTTAGCAGTAACACTGAAGCTTTCTTT	CASSYSKFSSNTEAFF
TRBV7-2	TRBJ1-5	.	TRBD1	TGTGCCAGCAGCTTCGGACAGGGAGTAAATCAGCCCCAGCATTTT	CASSFGQGVNQPQHF
TRBV16	TRBJ2-7	.	.	TGTGCCAGCAGCCAATCTGCGATTTCCTACGAGCAGTACTTC	CASSQSAISYEQYF
TRBV1	TRBJ2-5	.	.	TGCACCAGCAGCTCCGGGACAGGGGTATTCCCCCACCAGGAGACCCAGTACTTC	CTSSSGTGVFPHQETQYF
TRBV30	TRBJ1-1	.	.	TGTGCCTGGACCTCGGCGGGGGTATGGACTGAAGCTTTCTTT	CAWTSAGVWTEAFF
TRBV7-6	TRBJ1-1	.	.	TGTGCCAGCAGCTTGTCTTTCCGACAGAGCATGAACACTGAAGCTTTCTTT	CASSLSFRQSMNTEAFF
TRBV7-2	TRBJ2-1	.	TRBD2	TGTGCCAGCAGCTTGATCCTAGCGGGCCCTGGAAGGTCCTACAATGAGCAGTTCTTC	CASSLILAGPGRSYNEQFF
TRBV7-2	TRBJ2-5	.	.	TGTGCCAGCAGCTTAGCCGGACAGCGTCAAGAGACCCAGTACTTC	CASSLAGQRQETQYF
TRBV9	TRBJ2-3	once	TRBD2	TGTGCCAGCAGCGAGCAGGGCGGGAGCAGGGCCGATACGCAGTATTTT	CASSEQGGSRADTQYF
TRBV4-3	TRBJ2-1	.	TRBD2	TGCGCCAGCAGCCAAGATTGGCCTAGCGGGGGTTCCTACAATGAGCAGTTCTTC	CASSQDWPSGGSYNEQFF
TRBV12-5	TRBJ1-1	.	.	TGTGCTAGTGGAAGATCGCGAGGACAGAACACTGAAGCTTTCTTT	CASGRSRGQNTEAFF
TRBV5-1	TRBJ2-7	.	.	TGCGCCAGCGCTAGGGGCGGGACCTACGAGCAGTACTTC	CASARGGTYEQYF
TRBV3-1/TRBV3-2	TRBJ2-7	.	.	TGTGCCAGCAGCTCATCCCACCGGCAGGGCCGGCTACGCGAGCAGTACTTC	CASSSSHRQGRLREQYF
TRBV7-9	TRBJ2-1	.	TRBD2	TGTGCCAGCAGCTTCCCTAGCGGGGGGGCCAATGAGCAGTTCTTC	CASSFPSGGANEQFF
TRBV27	TRBJ2-7	few	.	TGTGCCAGCAGTTTATCGGTGGGGGGAACAAGCGAGCAGTACTTC	CASSLSVGGTSEQYF
TRBV7-9	TRBJ2-1	.	TRBD2	TGTGCCAGCAGCTTAGGAGCGGGAAATGAGCAGTTCTTC	CASSLGAGNEQFF
TRBV9	TRBJ2-3	.	.	TGTGCCAGCAGCCTACGCGATACGCAGTATTTT	CASSLRDTQYF
TRBV6-2/TRBV6-3	TRBJ1-3	many	TRBD1	TGTGCCAGCAGTTCTACAGGGGCGCCTGGAAACACCATATATTTT	CASSSTGAPGNTIYF
TRBV3-1/TRBV3-2	TRBJ2-2	.	TRBD2	TGTGCCAGCAGCCCCGGGGGCGGGAGGATAACCGGGGAGCTGTTTTTT	CASSPGGGRITGELFF
TRBV2	TRBJ1-1	.	TRBD1	TGTGCCAGCAGTCGAGACAGGGTGACTGAAGCTTTCTTT	CASSRDRVTEAFF
TRBV4-2	TRBJ2-7	.	TRBD2	TGTGCCAGCAGCCAAGATAGCGGGGGGAAGATATACGAGCAGTACTTC	CASSQDSGGKIYEQYF
TRBV10-3	TRBJ1-2	.	TRBD1	TGTGCCATGGGGACAGGACAGCACTATGGCTACACCTTC	CAMGTGQHYGYTF
TRBV10-1	TRBJ1-2	.	TRBD1	TGCGCCAGCAGTGAGGGGACAGGGGGCTATGGCTACACCTTC	CASSEGTGGYGYTF
TRBV14	TRBJ2-2	.	.	TGTGCCAGCAGCCTTGTAGGGGTAGGGACCGGGGAGCTGTTTTTT	CASSLVGVGTGELFF
TRBV5-4	TRBJ1-1	.	.	TGTGCCAGCAGCTTGGCCTTATCTAACACTGAAGCTTTCTTT	CASSLALSNTEAFF
TRBV12-5	TRBJ1-2	.	.	TGTGCTAGTGGTTTTGGTCGACAGGCCGGAGGCTACACCTTC	CASGFGRQAGGYTF
TRBV12-3/TRBV12-4	TRBJ1-4	.	.	TGTGCCAGCAGTTTGGCCAGAAAAGAAAAACTGTTTTTT	CASSLARKEKLFF
TRBV5-1	TRBJ1-1	.	.	TGCGCCAGCAGCGGCGGCCAGTTTCCTGCTGAAGCTTTCTTT	CASSGGQFPAEAFF
TRBV27	TRBJ2-7	.	.	TGTGCCAGCAGTTCCCCTCGACGTCGGGGCGGGACCTACGAGCAGTACTTC	CASSSPRRRGGTYEQYF
TRBV7-9	TRBJ2-4	.	.	TGTGCCAGCAGCTTATTGGGGCCCGCCAAAAACATTCAGTACTTC	CASSLLGPAKNIQYF
TRBV2	TRBJ2-1	.	.	TGTGCCAGCAGCGGGGACTACAATGAGCAGTTCTTC	CASSGDYNEQFF
TRBV6-5	TRBJ2-1	few	TRBD1	TGTGCCAGCAGTTACTCCACGACAGGGGGGCACAATGAGCAGTTCTTC	CASSYSTTGGHNEQFF
TRBV6-4	TRBJ2-3	.	TRBD2	TGTGCCAGCAGCTTACTAGCGGGGGGGCCGACAGATACGCAGTATTTT	CASSLLAGGPTDTQYF
TRBV20-1	TRBJ2-7	.	.	TGCAGTGCTAGTTCGGTCCTTGGGGCCCACGAGCAGTACTTC	CSASSVLGAHEQYF
TRBV5-5	TRBJ2-1	.	.	TGTGCCAGCAGCCCCCTCGCGGGCAAGGAGCAGTTCTTC	CASSPLAGKEQFF
TRBV7-6	TRBJ1-5	.	.	TGTGCCAGCAGCTTAGCGCAGTCTAGCAATCAGCCCCAGCATTTT	CASSLAQSSNQPQHF
TRBV7-9	TRBJ1-4	.	.	TGTGCCAGCAGCCCCGGGGGGATAGGTGAAAAACTGTTTTTT	CASSPGGIGEKLFF
TRBV7-9	TRBJ1-6	.	.	TGTGCCAGCAGCTTCAGCGATTCCTCACCCCTCCACTTT	CASSFSDSSPLHF